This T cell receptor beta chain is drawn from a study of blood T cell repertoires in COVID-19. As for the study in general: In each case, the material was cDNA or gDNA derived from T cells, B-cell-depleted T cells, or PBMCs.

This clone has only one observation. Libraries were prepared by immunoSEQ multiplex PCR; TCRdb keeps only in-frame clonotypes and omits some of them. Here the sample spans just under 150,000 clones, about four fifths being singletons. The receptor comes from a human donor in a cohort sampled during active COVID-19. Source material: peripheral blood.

Written as DNA, the CDR3 is TGTGCCAGCAGTTCTGGACAAGCGGGGGGCTACACCTTC. It yields the protein CASSSGQAGGYTF. The V and J genes are TRBV6-5 and TRBJ1-2; D is perhaps TRBD1 (5 bases). Trimming removed 4 bases from V and 8 bases from J, with 14 bases in between. The CDR3 length is 13 residues. Per the germline V gene, CDR1 is MNHEY and CDR2 is SVGAGI.